Listed below are T cell receptor beta chains from one sample, sequenced in a study of long-term antiretroviral therapy in people with HIV. The table came from immunoSEQ multiplex PCR; TCRdb's copy has only in-frame clones and leaves some out. The sample has tens of thousands of clones, more than 85% seen once; the top ten hold more than 0.8%. Source: unsorted PBMCs, taken 2 years after starting antiretroviral therapy. The receptors shown here come from a man aged 45-60 years with HIV. Each CDR3 is given with its conserved first and last residue. A D gene is named only where the DNA matches it firmly. Size is omitted from some rows. Given values are once, few, many or a class for expanded clones.

.	TRBV7-3	TRBJ1-4	.	CASRVNRDGDEKLFF	TGTGCCAGCAGGGTAAACAGGGATGGAGATGAAAAACTGTTTTTT
.	TRBV2	TRBJ1-3	.	CAGKRGTSGNTIYF	TGTGCCGGCAAAAGGGGCACTTCTGGAAACACCATATATTTT
once	TRBV5-4	TRBJ1-6	.	CASSLSGRPLHF	TGTGCCAGCAGCTTGTCGGGGCGTCCCCTCCACTTT
.	TRBV7-9	TRBJ2-3	.	CASSAGWKGITDTQYF	TGTGCCAGCAGCGCCGGGTGGAAGGGGATCACAGATACGCAGTATTTT
.	TRBV12-5	TRBJ1-1	.	CASGPGSWTEAFF	TGTGCTAGTGGCCCCGGTTCATGGACTGAAGCTTTCTTT
.	TRBV27	TRBJ2-3	.	CASSLSPLFTQYF	TGTGCCAGCAGTTTATCCCCCCTTTTTACGCAGTATTTT
few	TRBV27	TRBJ2-7	.	CASSLYQGRMYF	TGTGCCAGCAGTTTATACCAGGGAAGGATGTACTTC
.	TRBV5-1	TRBJ1-5	.	CASSRLPTPSNQPQHF	TGCGCCAGCAGCCGGTTGCCGACACCAAGCAATCAGCCCCAGCATTTT
.	TRBV11-3	TRBJ2-7	TRBD1	CASSLGQGTYEQYF	TGTGCCAGCAGCTTAGGACAGGGAACCTACGAGCAGTACTTC
.	TRBV4-3	TRBJ1-1	.	CASSQDFETEAFF	TGCGCCAGCAGCCAAGATTTTGAAACTGAAGCTTTCTTT
.	TRBV5-6	TRBJ2-5	TRBD2	CASSLVAWREGARETQYF	TGTGCCAGCAGCTTGGTGGCGTGGCGGGAGGGAGCCCGTGAGACCCAGTACTTC
.	TRBV7-2	TRBJ2-7	.	CASSLGGTYEQYF	TGTGCCAGCAGCCTAGGCGGTACCTACGAGCAGTACTTC
.	TRBV19	TRBJ1-4	TRBD1	CASSMLRTGRVELFF	TGTGCCAGTAGTATGTTGCGGACAGGGAGGGTTGAACTGTTTTTT
.	TRBV13	TRBJ1-3	.	CASSLPDSPVGGNTIYF	TGTGCCAGCAGCTTACCGGACTCTCCCGTGGGCGGAAACACCATATATTTT
.	TRBV5-1	TRBJ1-2	TRBD1	CASSPSGQRIRSYTF	TGCGCCAGCAGCCCGTCGGGACAGCGAATCCGGAGCTACACCTTC
.	TRBV9	TRBJ2-7	TRBD2	CASSAGLAKLGEQYF	TGTGCCAGCAGCGCGGGACTAGCCAAACTCGGGGAGCAGTACTTC
.	TRBV2	TRBJ1-3	.	CATNGELYTIYF	TGTGCCACCAACGGGGAGCTCTACACCATATATTTT
.	TRBV27	TRBJ2-1	.	CASTRVGTDNEQFF	TGTGCCAGCACCAGGGTGGGAACGGATAATGAGCAGTTCTTC
once	TRBV5-1	TRBJ2-5	TRBD2	CASSLEEAGERETQYF	TGCGCCAGCAGCTTGGAGGAGGCGGGGGAAAGGGAGACCCAGTACTTC
.	TRBV28	TRBJ2-5	TRBD2	CASSLRRGLAGESQYF	TGTGCCAGCAGTTTACGACGGGGACTAGCGGGGGAGTCCCAGTACTTC
once	TRBV7-2	TRBJ2-2	.	CASSPKTQGPLNTGELFF	TGTGCCAGCAGTCCAAAAACCCAGGGACCACTAAACACCGGGGAGCTGTTTTTT
.	TRBV28	TRBJ1-4	.	CASMRGEEEKLFF	TGTGCCAGCATGAGAGGGGAGGAGGAAAAACTGTTTTTT
.	TRBV11-3	TRBJ2-3	TRBD1	CASSLTGGGKDTQYF	TGTGCCAGCAGTCTTACAGGGGGCGGGAAAGATACGCAGTATTTT
.	TRBV11-2	TRBJ2-1	.	CASSPVSSYNEQFF	TGTGCCAGCAGCCCCGTGAGCTCCTACAATGAGCAGTTCTTC
.	TRBV7-9	TRBJ1-1	.	CASSFGNTEAFF	TGTGCCAGCAGCTTTGGGAACACTGAAGCTTTCTTT
.	TRBV5-1	TRBJ1-1	TRBD1	CASSLDALTGMNTEAFF	TGCGCCAGCAGCTTGGATGCTCTGACAGGGATGAACACTGAAGCTTTCTTT
.	TRBV30	TRBJ1-2	.	CAWAFGPNYGYTF	TGTGCCTGGGCGTTTGGGCCTAACTATGGCTACACCTTC
.	TRBV4-3	TRBJ2-7	TRBD2	CASSSGLAGGASYEQYF	TGCGCCAGCAGCTCGGGACTAGCGGGAGGGGCCTCCTACGAGCAGTACTTC
.	TRBV6-5	TRBJ2-3	TRBD2	CASSYVSSGDTDTQYF	TGTGCCAGCAGTTACGTTTCTAGCGGAGACACAGATACGCAGTATTTT
.	TRBV11-2	TRBJ2-7	.	CASSPLRGASYEQYF	TGTGCCAGCAGCCCTCTGCGGGGCGCCTCCTACGAGCAGTACTTC
once	TRBV5-1	TRBJ1-2	.	CASSLGTASFGYTF	TGCGCCAGCAGCTTGGGAACGGCTTCTTTTGGCTACACCTTC
.	TRBV29-1	TRBJ1-2	.	CSVEDLGAGNYGYTF	TGCAGCGTTGAAGATCTTGGGGCAGGGAACTATGGCTACACCTTC
.	TRBV5-4	TRBJ1-3	.	CASSFTGTGNTIYF	TGTGCCAGCAGCTTCACTGGGACTGGAAACACCATATATTTT
.	TRBV5-8	TRBJ1-2	.	CASSLIGKGYGYTF	TGTGCCAGCAGCTTGATTGGGAAGGGGTATGGCTACACCTTC
.	TRBV11-2	TRBJ2-3	.	CASRRSGGIRDTQYF	TGTGCCAGCAGAAGATCAGGGGGGATTAGAGATACGCAGTATTTT
.	TRBV10-1	TRBJ2-7	.	CASSKTSNPNEQYF	TGCGCCAGCAGCAAAACTAGTAACCCCAACGAGCAGTACTTC
once	TRBV9	TRBJ1-5	TRBD1	CASSVGQGFNQPQHF	TGTGCCAGCAGCGTAGGACAGGGCTTCAACCAGCCCCAGCATTTT
.	TRBV7-8	TRBJ1-1	.	CASSLAKQGITPEAFF	TGTGCCAGCAGCTTAGCAAAACAGGGCATCACCCCTGAAGCTTTCTTT
.	TRBV27	TRBJ2-2	.	CASNNRGGTGELFF	TGTGCCAGCAACAACAGGGGGGGCACCGGGGAGCTGTTTTTT
.	TRBV14	TRBJ2-2	.	CASSQGVHYGANTGELFF	TGTGCCAGCAGCCAAGGGGTACATTACGGAGCGAACACCGGGGAGCTGTTTTTT
.	TRBV7-2	TRBJ1-1	.	CASSPHRVTEAFF	TGTGCCAGCAGCCCGCACAGGGTTACTGAAGCTTTCTTT
.	TRBV4-1	TRBJ1-2	.	CASSQDPGNYGYTF	TGCGCCAGCAGCCAAGATCCCGGGAACTATGGCTACACCTTC
few	TRBV4-1	TRBJ1-1	.	CASSPWGGTEAFF	TGCGCCAGCAGCCCCTGGGGGGGCACTGAAGCTTTCTTT
.	TRBV28	TRBJ1-5	.	CASSLRPVSNQPQHF	TGTGCCAGCAGTCTGAGGCCAGTGAGCAATCAGCCCCAGCATTTT
.	TRBV28	TRBJ2-1	TRBD2	CASRSSGGLPNNEQFF	TGTGCCAGCCGATCCAGCGGGGGGCTACCAAACAATGAGCAGTTCTTC
.	TRBV7-9	TRBJ1-2	.	CASSSLTGDGYTF	TGTGCCAGCAGCAGCCTGACGGGAGATGGCTACACCTTC
.	TRBV4-3	TRBJ2-7	TRBD2	CASSQELGGPDEQYF	TGCGCCAGCAGCCAAGAACTGGGAGGGCCGGACGAGCAGTACTTC
.	TRBV5-1	TRBJ2-7	TRBD2	CASSLLGGTYEQYF	TGCGCCAGCAGCTTGTTGGGGGGGACCTACGAGCAGTACTTC
.	TRBV7-2	TRBJ2-7	.	CASSFFGGTLSYEQYF	TGTGCCAGCAGCTTTTTTGGGGGGACCTTATCCTACGAGCAGTACTTC
.	TRBV30	TRBJ1-1	.	CAWSLTVGGVVSFF	TGTGCCTGGAGCCTGACAGTAGGGGGGGTGGTATCTTTCTTT
.	TRBV9	TRBJ1-2	.	CASSVDPLDSQANYGYTF	TGTGCCAGCAGCGTTGACCCTCTGGACAGTCAAGCTAACTATGGCTACACCTTC
.	TRBV11-2	TRBJ2-7	.	CASSFPPGQVFYEQYF	TGTGCCAGCAGCTTTCCTCCCGGCCAGGTATTCTACGAGCAGTACTTC
.	TRBV5-4	TRBJ2-7	.	CASSLGGGQEQYF	TGTGCCAGCAGCTTGGGGGGTGGGCAGGAGCAGTACTTC
.	TRBV5-6	TRBJ1-2	.	CASSSRGFSGGYTF	TGTGCCAGCAGCTCTCGGGGTTTCTCGGGAGGCTACACCTTC
.	TRBV10-1	TRBJ2-3	.	CASSDRGRGGTDTQYF	TGCGCCAGCAGTGATCGGGGCAGGGGAGGCACAGATACGCAGTATTTT